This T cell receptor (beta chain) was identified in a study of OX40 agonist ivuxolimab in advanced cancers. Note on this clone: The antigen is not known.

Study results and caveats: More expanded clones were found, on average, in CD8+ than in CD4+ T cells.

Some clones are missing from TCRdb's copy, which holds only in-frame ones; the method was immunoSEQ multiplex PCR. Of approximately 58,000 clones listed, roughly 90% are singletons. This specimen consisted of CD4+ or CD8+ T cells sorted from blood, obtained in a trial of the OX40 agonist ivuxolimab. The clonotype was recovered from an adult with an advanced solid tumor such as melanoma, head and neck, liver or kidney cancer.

The CDR3, as DNA: TGTGCCACCAGCAGAGATCGCGCCAGGGGATCGGCAGATACGCAGTATTTT. It translates to CATSRDRARGSADTQYF. The chain uses TRBV15 and TRBJ2-3; D perhaps matches TRBD1 (6 bases). The CDR3 contains 17 residues. Trimming pared 0 bases from V and 4 bases from J, leaving 17 bases between. CDR1 is LNHNV, CDR2 YYDKDF, per germline (reference sequence).